This TCR beta chain was sequenced during a study of CD8 T cells in ankylosing spondylitis. This clonotype was picked up many times. TCRdb used MiXCR to reprocess the 5' RACE reads, holding one entry per CDR3 protein. The sample contains approximately 200,000 distinct CDR3 sequences, over 10% of which appear only once. The CDR3 totals 18 residues. The clonotype was recovered from a female donor with ankylosing spondylitis or in good health (not recorded which). The chain carries TRBV21-1 and TRBJ2-1. TRBV21-1 is tagged as a pseudogene. Material: blood, either unsorted or a sorted T cell fraction (not recorded which). The CDR3 DNA sequence: TGTGCCAGCAGCTCCAAGTTATTCTGGAGTCGTGATTTCAATGAGCAGTTCTTC. Amino acids: CASSSKLFWSRDFNEQFF.